The T cell receptor beta chain described here comes from a study of identical twins. TCRdb reprocessed the 5' RACE reads with MiXCR, giving one entry per CDR3 protein. This table holds roughly 700,000 distinct CDR3 sequences, less than 10% found once. Healthy Caucasians made up all donors. Trimming shortened V by 4 bases and J by 7 bases, and 17 bases separated the two germline ends. In germline, CDR1 is GTSNPN, CDR2 SVGIG (reference sequence). The CDR3 runs to 13 residues. This clonotype was observed a few times. The sample also formed part of further work on yellow fever vaccine responses in identical twins.

The material sequenced was PBMCs. The source of this sequence is a woman between 18 and 29 years old in good health. The chain carries TRBV30 and TRBJ2-7; either TRBD1 or TRBD2 may supply D (6 bases each). The CDR3 is CAWINGGLGEQYF. CDR3 DNA: TGTGCCTGGATTAATGGGGGGCTGGGGGAGCAGTACTTC.